These 9 T cell receptor beta chains came from one sample sequenced in a study of cytomegalovirus exposure and HLA in healthy donors. PCR employed 60 Vbeta and 13 Jbeta primers. Sequencing used immunoSEQ multiplex PCR; TCRdb keeps in-frame clones, though not all of them. Counted here are more than 150,000 clones, 75% to 90% occurring once; the ten biggest clones make up around 1.5%. The sample consisted of PBMCs. The receptors shown here come from a middle-aged man in good health and CMV-seronegative.

This clone was counted once. The CDR3 DNA follows: TGTGCCAGCAGCTTAGAAGCTTTACAGTTCACCCAGTACTTC. It codes for CASSLEALQFTQYF. This chain uses TRBV7-2 with TRBJ2-5; no firm D call. The V and J ends lost 1 base and 8 bases respectively, with 14 bases between them. The CDR3 length is 14 residues. Germline loops: CDR1 SGHTA, CDR2 FQGNSA.

Here the CDR3 DNA reads TGTGCCAGCAGCCTCTTCGGACAGGCCCGAAACACCGGGGAGCTGTTTTTT. It specifies CASSLFGQARNTGELFF. This chain connects TRBV14 to TRBJ2-2, with 7 positions matching TRBD1. Per germline, CDR1 SGHDN and CDR2 FVKESK. The length of the CDR3 is 17 residues. V lost 4 bases to trimming and J lost 2 bases; unmatched junction nucleotides: 10.

Turning to this clone: This is likely a read error, given that the CDR3 carries no conserved phenylalanine or tryptophan at its end. It is unclear where the CDR3 begins or ends on the DNA, so no DNA is shown, and the CDR3 is as TCRdb lists it. The chain links TRBV23-1 to TRBJ1-2; TRBD1 is taken as the D call from the table, unchecked against the DNA. TRBV23-1 is sorted into the ORF group, with uncertain function. A total of 17 residues make up the CDR3, ends included. The CDR3 reads CASRFPGGYGTGGSKGL.

The J gene is TRBJ2-6, the V gene TRBV18; D possibly corresponds to TRBD1 (6 bases). Germline V gene data show CDR1 as KGHSH and CDR2 as LQKENI. The CDR3 has 15 amino acids. V lost 5 bases to trimming and J lost 1 base, with 9 bases between them. The CDR3 DNA is TGTGCCAGCTCAACAGGGAATTCTGGGGCCAACGTCCTGACTTTC. As protein: CASSTGNSGANVLTF. Drawing the rest from reference TRBV18 and TRBJ2-6, the complete variable domain is NAGVMQNPRHLVRRRGQEARLRCSPMKGHSHVYWYRQLPEEGLKFMVYLQKENIIDESGMPKERFSAEFPKEGPSILRIQQVVRGDSAAYFCASSTGNSGANVLTFGAGSRLTVL.

The rearrangement uses TRBV5-1 and TRBJ2-1, with 7 bases matching TRBD2. The CDR3 extends over 15 amino acids. V trimming: 4 bases; J trimming: 6 bases; junction bases outside the gene matches: 10. The germline CDR1 and CDR2 sequences are SGHRS and YFSETQ. DNA of the CDR3: TGCGCCAGCAGCGGGGGTGGGGGGGGTTCCAATGAGCAGTTCTTC. Amino acids: CASSGGGGGSNEQFF.

This rearrangement joins TRBV9 to TRBJ2-3, with 10 bases matching TRBD2. This CDR3 region has 17 residues. Germline V gene lookup returns CDR1 SGDLS and CDR2 YYNGEE. V trimming: 0 bases; J trimming: 3 bases; junction bases outside the gene matches: 7. The CDR3 reads CASSVARLAGVTDTQYF. CDR3 DNA sequence: TGTGCCAGCAGCGTAGCTCGTCTAGCGGGAGTGACAGATACGCAGTATTTT.

This clone was observed once. This chain links TRBV5-1 with TRBJ1-4; 11 bases are a match to TRBD1. The CDR3 totals 18 residues. V lost 1 base to trimming and J lost 3 bases; unmatched junction nucleotides: 8. Germline assignment: CDR1 SGHRS and CDR2 YFSETQ. CDR3 residues: CASSLWTGGVRSNEKLFF. CDR3 nucleotide sequence: TGCGCCAGCAGCTTGTGGACAGGGGGCGTGCGGTCTAATGAAAAACTGTTTTTT.

V is TRBV25-1 and J is TRBJ1-2, with 9 bases lining up with TRBD1. The J segment lost 6 bases and the V segment lost 1 base, leaving 6 bases of the junction unmatched. This CDR3 has 15 amino acids. CDR1 MGHDK and CDR2 SYGVNS come from the germline V gene. The CDR3 sequence: CASSESWTGAHGYTF. The CDR3 region has the DNA TGTGCCAGCAGTGAATCCTGGACAGGGGCACATGGCTACACCTTC.

Comment on this clone: An end of the junction does not agree with germline; a read error may underlie this. This chain connects TRBV7-7 to TRBJ2-1; D ambiguous. This CDR3 is 13 amino acids long. CDR1 is SSHAT, CDR2 FNYEAQ, per germline (reference sequence). The CDR3 protein is CASSEHSRDEQFF. The CDR3 nucleotides are TGTGCTAGCAGCGAACACAGTCGAGATGAGCAGTTCTTC. Drawing the rest from reference TRBV7-7 and TRBJ2-1, the complete variable domain is GAGVSQSPRYKVTKRGQDVTLRCDPISSHATLYWYQQALGQGPEFLTYFNYEAQPDKSGLPSDRFSAERPEGSISTLTIQRTEQRDSAMYRCASSEHSRDEQFFGPGTRLTVL.